These T cell receptor beta chains were read from a single sample in a study of Ad26.COV2.S vaccination and SARS-CoV-2 variants. Libraries were prepared by immunoSEQ multiplex PCR; TCRdb keeps only in-frame clonotypes and omits some of them. The sample records 430,000 or so clones, over 75% being singletons. The specimen comprised peripheral blood, sampled in a trial of Ad26.COV2.S vaccine versus placebo. The receptors were gathered from a person aged 18-60 years who received the Ad26.COV2.S COVID-19 vaccine or a placebo. CDR3s include the opening cysteine and the closing phenylalanine or tryptophan. A D gene is named only where the DNA matches it firmly. Rows give clone size only sometimes, using once, few, many, or a class for an expanded clone.

CASSPVRGGQETQYF	TGTGCCAGCTCACCGGTCCGCGGAGGCCAAGAGACCCAGTACTTC	-	-	TRBV18	TRBJ2-5
CASSLGSSGANVLTF	TGTGCCAGCAGCCTTGGCAGCTCTGGGGCCAACGTCCTGACTTTC	-	-	TRBV5-6	TRBJ2-6
CASSHVDRDQETQYF	TGTGCCAGCAGCCATGTCGACAGGGATCAAGAGACCCAGTACTTC	TRBD1	-	TRBV4-2	TRBJ2-5
CASSQDQGQVHQPQHF	TGCGCCAGCAGCCAAGATCAGGGACAAGTCCATCAGCCCCAGCATTTT	-	few	TRBV4-1	TRBJ1-5
CASGLAGSNEQFF	TGTGCTAGTGGTTTGGCAGGGTCCAATGAGCAGTTCTTC	-	-	TRBV12-5	TRBJ2-1
CASRPDLRSEKLFF	TGTGCCAGCAGGCCAGACCTACGTAGTGAAAAACTGTTTTTT	-	once	TRBV2	TRBJ1-4
CASSQLLAGAGELFF	TGTGCCAGCAGCCAACTTCTAGCGGGAGCCGGGGAGCTGTTTTTT	TRBD2	-	TRBV6-5	TRBJ2-2
CASSLRGFKTAPSGNTIYF	TGCGCCAGCAGCCTAAGAGGGTTCAAGACAGCCCCGAGTGGAAACACCATATATTTT	-	-	TRBV4-1	TRBJ1-3
CASSLNRGRLRAREQFF	TGTGCCAGCAGCTTAAATCGGGGCAGACTCAGGGCTCGCGAGCAGTTCTTC	-	-	TRBV11-3	TRBJ2-1
CASSIAVRGYEQYF	TGTGCCAGTAGTATAGCAGTCAGGGGCTACGAGCAGTACTTC	-	-	TRBV19	TRBJ2-7
CATSRIKGGRAREQFF	TGTGCCACCAGCAGAATCAAAGGGGGGAGGGCCAGGGAGCAGTTCTTC	-	-	TRBV15	TRBJ2-1
CSASPGTSVGGELFF	TGCAGTGCTAGTCCCGGGACTAGCGTTGGCGGGGAGCTGTTTTTT	TRBD2	-	TRBV20-1	TRBJ2-2
CASSVASGSTGELFF	TGTGCCAGCAGCGTAGCGAGCGGGAGTACCGGGGAGCTGTTTTTT	TRBD2	once	TRBV9	TRBJ2-2
CASSVGLSGSPHEQYF	TGTGCCAGCAGCGTAGGGCTTAGCGGGAGCCCCCACGAGCAGTACTTC	TRBD2	-	TRBV9	TRBJ2-7
CASGWTGGLNQPQHF	TGTGCCAGCGGCTGGACAGGGGGCCTCAATCAGCCCCAGCATTTT	TRBD1	-	TRBV6-5	TRBJ1-5
CATVGTGVFYSNQPQHF	TGTGCCACCGTCGGGACAGGAGTTTTTTATAGCAATCAGCCCCAGCATTTT	TRBD1	-	TRBV19	TRBJ1-5
CASSFQGVGQPQHF	TGTGCCAGCAGCTTCCAGGGAGTCGGACAGCCCCAGCATTTT	-	-	TRBV7-9	TRBJ1-5
CASGELAGADEQYF	TGCGCCAGCGGGGAGCTAGCGGGAGCAGACGAGCAGTACTTC	TRBD2	-	TRBV5-1	TRBJ2-7
CASSFVSSGDDNEQFF	TGTGCCAGCAGCTTCGTCTCTAGCGGGGATGACAATGAGCAGTTCTTC	TRBD2	once	TRBV7-2	TRBJ2-1
CAWSGTGAPYEQYF	TGTGCCTGGAGTGGGACAGGGGCACCCTACGAGCAGTACTTC	TRBD1	-	TRBV30	TRBJ2-7